Presented here are 12 T cell receptor beta chains from one specimen sequenced in a study of blood T cell repertoires in COVID-19. This table comes from immunoSEQ multiplex PCR, and its TCRdb copy is limited to in-frame clones, with some not included. This sample has 150,000 to 250,000 clones, with about 93% found just once. The sample was peripheral blood. All receptors derive from a man in his thirties or forties with COVID-19, enrolled during active disease.

This clone was observed a handful of times. The chain is built from TRBV27 and TRBJ1-2; TRBD1 is a possible D gene (5 bases). CDR3 size: 16 residues. Looked up from germline, CDR1 is MNHEY and CDR2 is SMNVEV (reference sequence). V lost 6 bases and J lost 3, with 20 bases in between. CDR3 sequence (DNA): TGTGCCAGCAGGGGAATCCGGGGGTTATGGGACTATGGCTACACCTTC. This gives the protein CASRGIRGLWDYGYTF.

The V call is TRBV10-2, the J call TRBJ2-7; 7 bases fit TRBD1. With 7 bases clipped from V and 4 bases from J, the junction kept 7 bases outside the gene matches. The length of the CDR3 is 13 residues. Germline CDR1 and CDR2: WSHSY and SAAADI. CDR3 protein: CASIPGTEYEQYF. The CDR3 DNA follows: TGCGCCAGCATTCCCGGGACAGAGTACGAGCAGTACTTC.

The CDR3 region is CASSLGAGTGGTETQYF. DNA for the CDR3: TGTGCCAGCAGCTTAGGGGCGGGTACAGGGGGCACAGAGACCCAGTACTTC. The chain links TRBV7-7 to TRBJ2-5; 9 nucleotides align to TRBD1. Germline CDR1 is SSHAT and CDR2 is FNYEAQ (reference sequence). J was trimmed by 4 bases and V by 1 base; bases with no gene match: 10. The CDR3 loop spans 17 amino acids.

The chain is built from TRBV9 and TRBJ1-1; 10 bases match TRBD1. The germline V gene has CDR1 SGDLS and CDR2 YYNGEE. V dropped 3 bases and J dropped 1; count of bases not matched to a gene: 3. The CDR3 spans 15 residues. CDR3 bases: TGTGCCAGCAGCGCAAGACAGGGGGCGAACACTGAAGCTTTCTTT. Protein product: CASSARQGANTEAFF. Looking up the rest from reference TRBV9 and TRBJ1-1 gives the full variable domain: DSGVTQTPKHLITATGQRVTLRCSPRSGDLSVYWYQQSLDQGLQFLIQYYNGEERAKGNILERFSAQQFPDLHSELNLSSLELGDSALYFCASSARQGANTEAFFGQGTRLTVV.

The J gene is TRBJ2-1, the V gene TRBV9; 11 nucleotides align to TRBD2. Germline CDR1 and CDR2: SGDLS and YYNGEE. V was pared by 4 bases and J by 6 bases, with 9 bases of the junction left unmatched. This CDR3 has 16 residues. CDR3 sequence: CASSLLAGGPSNEQFF. DNA of the CDR3: TGTGCCAGCAGCCTCTTAGCGGGGGGGCCTTCCAATGAGCAGTTCTTC.

This chain joins TRBV11-2 and TRBJ2-1, with D possibly matching TRBD2 (6 bases). V was clipped by 1 base and J by 0 bases, with 10 bases between them. The germline V gene has CDR1 SGHAT and CDR2 FQNNGV. This CDR3 has 16 residues. The chain's CDR3 is CASSLVDGSSYNEQFF. CDR3 nucleotide sequence: TGTGCCAGCAGCTTAGTTGACGGGAGCTCCTACAATGAGCAGTTCTTC.

As DNA, the CDR3 is TGCGCCAGCAGCCAAGGAGAAGCAGATACGCAGTATTTT. Protein sequence: CASSQGEADTQYF. The chain couples TRBV4-1 to TRBJ2-3, with D unclear. Germline CDR1 reads MGHRA; CDR2 reads YSYEKL. CDR3 length: 13 amino acids. The V end was cut by 1 base, the J end by 4 bases, with 6 bases between.

V is TRBV12-5 and J is TRBJ1-1; 12 bases are shared with TRBD1. The V gene's germline CDR1 is LGHNT and CDR2 FRNRAP. This CDR3 region has 13 residues. V lost 10 bases and J lost 4; bases outside the gene matches: 4. The CDR3: CATGTGGFTEAFF. CDR3 nucleotides: TGTGCTACCGGGACAGGGGGCTTCACTGAAGCTTTCTTT.

This rearrangement joins TRBV6-5 to TRBJ1-5; 8 positions match TRBD1. The J segment lost 4 bases and the V segment lost 7 bases, leaving 6 bases of the junction unmatched. Germline values: CDR1 MNHEY, CDR2 SVGAGI. The CDR3 length is 14 residues. The CDR3 loop is CASIRDRFNQPQHF. The CDR3 coding sequence is TGTGCCAGCATCCGGGACAGGTTTAATCAGCCCCAGCATTTT.

The chain has TRBV9 and TRBJ1-2, with D perhaps matching TRBD1 (6 bases). The V and J ends lost 3 bases and 7 bases respectively, with 22 bases between them. The CDR3 loop spans 16 amino acids. Germline CDR1 SGDLS, CDR2 YYNGEE. The DNA of the CDR3 is TGTGCCAGCAGCGCCTCCTCCATTCAACAGGGTTCTGGCTACACCTTC. Translating it yields CASSASSIQQGSGYTF.

This clone has just a few counts. The rearrangement joins TRBV6-5 to TRBJ2-7; 8 nucleotides align to TRBD1. From germline, CDR1 is MNHEY and CDR2 SVGAGI. The CDR3 length is 11 residues. The V and J ends lost 6 bases and 9 bases, in that order; junction bases with no gene match: 4. The CDR3 nucleotides are TGTGCCAGCAGGGGGACAGGCCGGCAGTACTTC. The encoded protein is CASRGTGRQYF.

The chain couples TRBV2 to TRBJ2-7; D is perhaps TRBD1 (5 bases). Trimming stripped 11 bases from V and 1 base from J, with 12 bases between. The CDR3 contains 12 residues. Looked up from germline, CDR1 is SNHLY and CDR2 is FYNNEI. The CDR3 coding sequence is TGTGCCTGTACCCCAGGGTCCTACGAGCAGTACTTC. It specifies CACTPGSYEQYF.